These T cell receptor beta chains were read from a single sample in a study of cytomegalovirus exposure and HLA in healthy donors. TCRdb's table, derived via immunoSEQ multiplex PCR, lists solely in-frame clones and lacks some. Here the sample spans about 260,000 clones, about 90% being singletons. The sample was PBMCs. The receptor source for this set is a woman in her 30s in good health and CMV-seronegative. Both conserved end residues are part of each CDR3. Fields, in order: V gene, CDR3 protein.

V gene: TRBV10-3; CDR3 protein: CAISEPGLVFQFF
V gene: TRBV25-1; CDR3 protein: CASSEPRTSGNSYNEQFF
V gene: TRBV5-1; CDR3 protein: CASSLTSGNEQFF
V gene: TRBV13; CDR3 protein: CASSYTDSSYEQYF
V gene: TRBV18; CDR3 protein: CASSPLESYEQYF
V gene: TRBV6-1; CDR3 protein: CASSDQAVIAETQYF
V gene: TRBV30; CDR3 protein: CAWSRRSESGELFF
V gene: TRBV28; CDR3 protein: CASSSTGTGYEQYF
V gene: TRBV29-1; CDR3 protein: CSVTLAGRFYEQYF
V gene: TRBV18; CDR3 protein: CASSPSLDATNEKLFF
V gene: TRBV11-1; CDR3 protein: CASSLAVTSSGFYEQYF
V gene: TRBV7-9; CDR3 protein: CASSLGDYYEQYF
V gene: TRBV20-1; CDR3 protein: CSVGRGAFF
V gene: TRBV6-1; CDR3 protein: CASISGTGSQPQHF
V gene: TRBV19; CDR3 protein: CASSRQGIEQPQHF
V gene: TRBV27; CDR3 protein: CASSLSRGGNQPQHF
V gene: TRBV5-3; CDR3 protein: CARSPRAPRTEAFF
V gene: TRBV9; CDR3 protein: CASSVVGGSTDTQYF
V gene: TRBV9; CDR3 protein: CASNSGSSYNEQFF
V gene: TRBV15; CDR3 protein: CATSRAGADTQYF
V gene: TRBV5-1; CDR3 protein: CASSSRTSGRANEQYF
V gene: TRBV6-1; CDR3 protein: CASRGGYEQYF
V gene: TRBV28; CDR3 protein: CASTGAAYEQYF
V gene: TRBV9; CDR3 protein: CASSPVGGGNEQYF
V gene: TRBV5-1; CDR3 protein: CASSLSRVGSTDTQYF
V gene: TRBV27; CDR3 protein: CASSRGGQPQHF
V gene: TRBV2; CDR3 protein: CASSEGQLTYEQYF
V gene: TRBV5-6; CDR3 protein: CASSLATEYSNQPQHF
V gene: TRBV28; CDR3 protein: CASSLPGTGDEKLFF
V gene: TRBV28; CDR3 protein: CASTLTPGDTQYF
V gene: TRBV4-1; CDR3 protein: CASSQDDRGLYNEQFF
V gene: TRBV12-2; CDR3 protein: CASRFSQRRDRPTDTQYF
V gene: TRBV7-9; CDR3 protein: CASSTRDRGEETQYF
V gene: TRBV18; CDR3 protein: CASSSQDSGGEQYF
V gene: TRBV4-1; CDR3 protein: CASSFLTGTYEQYF
V gene: TRBV6-5; CDR3 protein: CASSLMASDGEQFF
V gene: TRBV7-2; CDR3 protein: CASSSDSSYGYTF
V gene: TRBV7-2; CDR3 protein: CASSPPGFLETQYF
V gene: TRBV5-1; CDR3 protein: CASSLLISGQNEQYF
V gene: TRBV4-1; CDR3 protein: CASSQSRGEQYF
V gene: TRBV2; CDR3 protein: CASSEFTGNEKLFF
V gene: TRBV5-1; CDR3 protein: CASSLPSGRTGELFF
V gene: TRBV9; CDR3 protein: CASSVAGSLETQYF
V gene: TRBV27; CDR3 protein: CASSLAGSYEQYF
V gene: TRBV23-1; CDR3 protein: CASSQSRRNSNQPQHF
V gene: TRBV28; CDR3 protein: CASRATSGGAYEQYF
V gene: TRBV4-1; CDR3 protein: CASSQGTSAGELFF
V gene: TRBV29-1; CDR3 protein: CSVKKRINRDHEQFF